One and the same sample provided the 27 T cell receptor beta chains below, sequenced in a study of identifying expanded T cells in peripheral blood (dated 2019 in TCRdb). Library prep was done by the immunoSEQ multiplex PCR assay. TCRdb mirrors the immuneACCESS table, restricted to in-frame sequences. Some clones are absent from its copies; in checked studies, under half trace to an unresolved V gene, and the reason for the others is unknown. This sample gives 100,000 to 150,000 clones in total; approximately 80% of them show up just once. The ten largest make up roughly 3.3% of the sample. Sequencing was done on a sample of blood. These receptors all come from a person aged 18 to 75 in good health.

The V call is TRBV19, the J call TRBJ1-1, with D perhaps matching TRBD1 (5 bases). The V and J ends lost 3 bases and 0 bases respectively, with 11 bases between them. CDR1 is LNHDA and CDR2 is SQIVND in the germline V gene (reference sequence). This CDR3 is built from 15 residues. The CDR3 region has the DNA TGTGCCAGTAGTATGGAGGGGTCGGTGAACACTGAAGCTTTCTTT. It yields the protein CASSMEGSVNTEAFF. Full variable domain (rest looked up from reference TRBV19 and TRBJ1-1): DGGITQSPKYLFRKEGQNVTLSCEQNLNHDAMYWYRQDPGQGLRLIYYSQIVNDFQKGDIAEGYSVSREKKESFPLTVTSAQKNPTAFYLCASSMEGSVNTEAFFGQGTRLTVV.

This sequence joins TRBV15 and TRBJ2-7; TRBD2 might be the D (5 bases). The ends were cut back, 2 bases at V and 7 bases at J, with 12 bases in the middle. CDR1 and CDR2 from the germline V gene are LNHNV and YYDKDF (reference sequence). The CDR3 contains 13 residues. CDR3 nucleotide sequence: TGTGCCACCAGCAGACCTCAGCGGCGGGAGCAGTACTTC. Encoded protein: CATSRPQRREQYF.

DNA of the CDR3: TGTGCCAGCAGTGAATTTACGGGACAGTCCTACAATGAGCAGTTCTTC. As protein: CASSEFTGQSYNEQFF. The chain uses TRBV25-1 and TRBJ2-1; 7 positions match TRBD1. This CDR3 is built from 16 residues. From germline, CDR1 is MGHDK and CDR2 SYGVNS. Trimming cost V 1 base and J 1 base; bases outside gene matches: 4.

V usage is TRBV11-3 and J usage is TRBJ2-7; either TRBD1 or TRBD2 may fit D (6 bases each). V lost 2 bases and J 2 bases, leaving 10 bases between the germline ends. This CDR3 spans 14 amino acids. Per germline, CDR1 SGHNT and CDR2 YENEEA. The DNA for the CDR3 is TGTGCCAGCAGCTTAAGAGGGGGGACCTACGAGCAGTACTTC. Protein: CASSLRGGTYEQYF. The full variable domain, in which reference TRBV11-3 and TRBJ2-7 provide the parts outside the CDR3, is EAGVVQSPRYKIIEKKQPVAFWCNPISGHNTLYWYLQNLGQGPELLIRYENEEAVDDSQLPKDRFSAERLKGVDSTLKIQPAELGDSAVYLCASSLRGGTYEQYFGPGTRLTVT.

The rearrangement joins TRBV27 to TRBJ2-7; unclear D gene. The CDR3 contains 12 residues. Germline CDR1 MNHEY, CDR2 SMNVEV (reference sequence). The V and J ends lost 6 bases and 3 bases respectively, with 9 bases between them. The CDR3 reads CASSLVGYEQYF. DNA of the CDR3: TGTGCCAGCAGCCTGGTTGGCTACGAGCAGTACTTC.

The chain links TRBV27 to TRBJ2-1, with 10 bases lining up with TRBD1. The germline gives CDR1 MNHEY, CDR2 SMNVEV (reference sequence). The CDR3 contains 15 residues. Losses at the gene ends were 5 bases for V and 7 bases for J; bases not matched to a gene: 8. CDR3 region: CASSVGQGLVNEQFF. CDR3 bases: TGTGCCAGCAGTGTGGGACAGGGGTTGGTTAATGAGCAGTTCTTC.

Note on this clone: A junction boundary mismatches the germline segment, possibly from a read error. Here the CDR3 reads CASSVKILAANSGELFF. The CDR3 DNA sequence: TGTGCCAGCAGCGTAAAAATCTTAGCGGCGAACTCCGGGGAGCTGTTTTTT. The chain is built from TRBV9 and TRBJ2-2, with a tentative D call TRBD2 (6 bases). The CDR3 has 17 residues. Germline V gene lookup returns CDR1 SGDLS and CDR2 YYNGEE.

This chain connects TRBV7-8 to TRBJ1-1; 8 bases match TRBD1. The V and J ends lost 3 bases and 4 bases, in that order; junction bases with no gene match: 4. Germline V gene lookup returns CDR1 SGHVS and CDR2 FQNEAQ. The CDR3 has 14 amino acids. CDR3 sequence (DNA): TGTGCCAGCAGCTTCCAGGACAGGGCCACTGAAGCTTTCTTT. As protein: CASSFQDRATEAFF.

The chain joins TRBV13 to TRBJ2-3; TRBD1 might be the D (6 bases). Germline CDR1 and CDR2: PRHDT and FYEKMQ (reference sequence). Trimming stripped 3 bases from V and 9 bases from J, with 22 bases between. The CDR3 is 16 amino acids. The CDR3 coding sequence is TGTGCCAGCAGCTTCGAGGACAGTGAGTACTCTCTAACGCAGTATTTT. Its translation is CASSFEDSEYSLTQYF.

This clone has a single count. This same CDR3 is encoded by further DNA sequences in the sample. The chain uses TRBV6-5 and TRBJ1-2, with D possibly matching TRBD1 (5 bases). V lost 2 bases and J 4 bases, leaving 8 bases between the germline ends. Germline V gene lookup returns CDR1 MNHEY and CDR2 SVGAGI. The CDR3 runs to 13 residues. The CDR3 region has the DNA TGTGCCAGCAGTTACCCAGGGACCTATGGCTACACCTTC. It yields the protein CASSYPGTYGYTF.

This clone was recorded only once. This rearrangement joins TRBV11-2 to TRBJ1-2; D unclear. This CDR3 has 14 amino acids. V gave up 5 bases and J gave up 2 bases, with 12 bases separating them. CDR1 SGHAT and CDR2 FQNNGV come from the germline V gene. Here the CDR3 DNA reads TGTGCCAGCAGCCTCGACTCCTCGAACTATGGCTACACCTTC. Its protein product is CASSLDSSNYGYTF. Based on the CDR3 plus reference TRBV11-2 and TRBJ1-2, the full variable domain is EAGVAQSPRYKIIEKRQSVAFWCNPISGHATLYWYQQILGQGPKLLIQFQNNGVVDDSQLPKDRFSAERLKGVDSTLKIQPAKLEDSAVYLCASSLDSSNYGYTFGSGTRLTVV.

V and J are TRBV11-2 and TRBJ2-3, with 7 bases lining up with TRBD2. CDR1 and CDR2 from the germline V gene are SGHAT and FQNNGV. The CDR3 consists of 15 residues. Losses at the gene ends were 1 base for V and 5 bases for J; bases not matched to a gene: 6. The CDR3 sequence is CASSLVSGGIDTQYF. The CDR3 DNA is TGTGCCAGCAGCTTAGTCTCGGGGGGAATAGATACGCAGTATTTT.

This sequence joins TRBV7-9 and TRBJ2-6; D unresolved. The CDR3 sequence is 15 residues long. Germline values: CDR1 SEHNR, CDR2 FQNEAQ (reference sequence). V was cut by 0 bases and J by 0 bases, with 3 bases left in between. This CDR3 reads CASSLAGSGANVLTF. The CDR3 DNA sequence: TGTGCCAGCAGCTTAGCCGGCTCTGGGGCCAACGTCCTGACTTTC.

The V gene is TRBV6-1, the J gene TRBJ2-3; 9 positions match TRBD2. V lost 7 bases to trimming and J lost 0 bases; unmatched junction nucleotides: 2. In germline, CDR1 is MNHNS, CDR2 SASEGT. The CDR3 runs 14 residues. CDR3 sequence reads: CASTAGGSTDTQYF. The CDR3, as DNA: TGTGCCAGCACCGCGGGGGGGAGCACAGATACGCAGTATTTT.

The chain carries TRBV20-1 and TRBJ1-4; D is undetermined. The CDR3 extends over 11 amino acids. Deletions cut 4 bases from V and 5 bases from J, with 5 bases between. Germline CDR1 reads DFQATT; CDR2 reads SNEGSKA (reference sequence). The CDR3: CSANLNEKLFF. For the CDR3, the DNA is TGCAGTGCTAATCTGAATGAAAAACTGTTTTTT.

This sequence joins TRBV9 and TRBJ2-3; tentatively, D is TRBD2 (7 bases). Trimming left V 3 bases short and J 7 bases short, with 21 bases between. The CDR3 length is 16 residues. Looked up from germline, CDR1 is SGDLS and CDR2 is YYNGEE. CDR3 nucleotide sequence: TGTGCCAGCAGCGATCTCCGGGGGGCCGGGCTGCATACGCAGTATTTT. It codes for CASSDLRGAGLHTQYF. Full variable domain (missing parts from reference TRBV9 and TRBJ2-3): DSGVTQTPKHLITATGQRVTLRCSPRSGDLSVYWYQQSLDQGLQFLIQYYNGEERAKGNILERFSAQQFPDLHSELNLSSLELGDSALYFCASSDLRGAGLHTQYFGPGTRLTVL.

This chain uses TRBV6-1 with TRBJ1-2; TRBD1 is a possible D gene (5 bases). The CDR3 extends over 11 amino acids. The germline V and J ends were trimmed by 8 bases and 4 bases, with 8 bases remaining between them. From germline, CDR1 is MNHNS and CDR2 SASEGT. The CDR3 is CASDSGYGYTF. The CDR3, as DNA: TGTGCCAGCGACAGCGGCTATGGCTACACCTTC.

The V call is TRBV6-6, the J call TRBJ2-7; D call uncertain. V lost 8 bases to trimming and J lost 0 bases, with 11 bases between them. Per germline, CDR1 MNHNY and CDR2 SVGAGI (reference sequence). This CDR3 spans 13 amino acids. The CDR3 DNA reads as TGTGCCAGCCGCCAGTTGAGCTCCTACGAGCAGTACTTC. It yields the protein CASRQLSSYEQYF.

The genes are TRBV4-3 and TRBJ1-6; D possibly corresponds to TRBD1 (5 bases). Trimming stripped 2 bases from V and 10 bases from J, with 18 bases between. Germline V gives CDR1 LGHNA, CDR2 YSLEER. CDR3 length: 16 residues. The CDR3 reads CASSQSHQGVGSPLHF. CDR3 bases: TGCGCCAGCAGCCAATCTCACCAGGGTGTGGGGTCACCCCTCCACTTT.

The chain is built from TRBV19 and TRBJ2-7, with a possible D match to TRBD1 (6 bases). Looked up from germline, CDR1 is LNHDA and CDR2 is SQIVND (reference sequence). Trimming pared 4 bases from V and 6 bases from J, leaving 10 bases between. The CDR3 sequence is 12 residues long. CDR3 sequence (DNA): TGTGCCAGTAGTACACAGGGCGCCGAGCAGTACTTC. Its translation is CASSTQGAEQYF.

The chain couples TRBV7-2 to TRBJ1-1; D possibly corresponds to TRBD1 (5 bases). Germline assignment: CDR1 SGHTA and CDR2 FQGNSA. V gave up 5 bases and J gave up 2 bases, with 12 bases separating them. The CDR3 has 14 amino acids. CDR3 residues: CASSPGTLNTEAFF. CDR3 DNA sequence: TGTGCCAGCAGCCCAGGGACGTTAAACACTGAAGCTTTCTTT. Complete variable domain (other parts from reference TRBV7-2 and TRBJ1-1): GAGVSQSPSNKVTEKGKDVELRCDPISGHTALYWYRQSLGQGLEFLIYFQGNSAPDKSGLPSDRFSAERTGGSVSTLTIQRTQQEDSAVYLCASSPGTLNTEAFFGQGTRLTVV.

The rearrangement joins TRBV29-1 to TRBJ1-2, with 7 bases that match TRBD1. Germline CDR1 reads SQVTM; CDR2 reads ANQGSEA. The J segment lost 3 bases and the V segment lost 8 bases, leaving 6 bases of the junction unmatched. This CDR3 contains 12 residues. CDR3 in amino acids: CSTGGQDYGYTF. The CDR3 DNA reads as TGCAGCACCGGAGGACAGGACTATGGCTACACCTTC.

This clone was detected many times. CDR3 coding DNA: TGTGCCAGCAGTGAGGTCCGGGGGCTGAACGAGCAGTACTTC. This sequence encodes CASSEVRGLNEQYF. The gene calls are TRBV2 and TRBJ2-7; D tentatively fits TRBD1 or TRBD2 (6 bases each). The germline CDR1 and CDR2 sequences are SNHLY and FYNNEI. V lost 3 bases, J lost 5 bases, and 14 bases lay in between. This CDR3 spans 14 amino acids.

This chain connects TRBV6-6 to TRBJ2-3; possible D gene TRBD1, 5 bases. Trimming shortened V by 6 bases and J by 6 bases, and 10 bases separated the two germline ends. Germline assignment: CDR1 MNHNY and CDR2 SVGAGI (reference sequence). The CDR3 runs to 12 residues. CDR3 DNA sequence: TGTGCCAGCAGGATGGGGCGGGATACGCAGTATTTT. Amino acid sequence: CASRMGRDTQYF.

This chain uses TRBV5-1 with TRBJ1-1, with no clear D. The CDR3 contains 14 residues. V lost 0 bases to trimming and J lost 11 bases, with 17 bases between them. CDR1 SGHRS and CDR2 YFSETQ come from the germline V gene. The CDR3: CASSLDVGSGKAFF. DNA of the CDR3: TGCGCCAGCAGCTTGGACGTTGGGTCGGGGAAGGCTTTCTTT.

The chain joins TRBV7-3 to TRBJ2-2; possible D gene TRBD1, 7 bases. CDR3 size: 14 residues. The V end lost 5 bases, the J end lost 5 bases, and 12 bases lay between the germline ends. CDR1 is SGHTA and CDR2 is FQGTGA in the germline V gene. In DNA form, the CDR3 reads TGTGCCAGCAGCGCGGGACAGCGGACCGGGGAGCTGTTTTTT. It translates to CASSAGQRTGELFF.

DNA for the CDR3: TGCGCCAGCAGCCAAGGTGAACGGAACACTGAAGCTTTCTTT. This sequence encodes CASSQGERNTEAFF. The V gene is TRBV4-1, the J gene TRBJ1-1; D gene ambiguous. The CDR3 is made up of 14 amino acids. The germline V gene has CDR1 MGHRA and CDR2 YSYEKL. V dropped 1 base and J dropped 1 base, with 7 bases sitting between them.